A single sample gave rise to the 27 T cell receptor beta chains below, sequenced in a study of spatial heterogeneity in lung cancer. TCRdb called the 5' RACE reads again in MiXCR, with one record for every CDR3 protein. This table has about 61,000 distinct CDR3 sequences, roughly 6.6% appearing once. Time point: sample taken at primary tumor resection. The sample was PBMCs, taken at surgery. The receptors were sampled from a female donor with early-stage non-small cell lung cancer.

The V gene is TRBV6-4, the J gene TRBJ1-5; 7 nucleotides align to TRBD1. Losses at the gene ends were 4 bases for V and 0 bases for J; bases not matched to a gene: 6. The CDR3 sequence is 16 residues long. Germline CDR1 reads MRHNA; CDR2 reads SNTAGT. CDR3 residues: CASSGRGDSSNQPQHF. Here the CDR3 DNA reads TGTGCCAGCAGTGGACGGGGGGACAGTAGCAATCAGCCCCAGCATTTT.

The chain recombines TRBV3-1 with TRBJ2-2; D gene unclear. The CDR3 has 15 amino acids. The germline V gene has CDR1 LGHDT and CDR2 YNNKEL (reference sequence). With 4 bases removed from V and 0 bases from J, the gap between germline ends came to 9 bases. CDR3 amino acids: CASSRGSANTGELFF. The CDR3 DNA is TGTGCCAGCAGCCGGGGTAGTGCGAACACCGGGGAGCTGTTTTTT.

The rearrangement links TRBV6-4 to TRBJ2-5; tentatively, D is TRBD2 (6 bases). With 0 bases removed from V and 2 bases from J, the gap between germline ends came to 10 bases. This CDR3 is 15 amino acids long. From germline, CDR1 is MRHNA and CDR2 SNTAGT. The CDR3 spells CASSDSKGRQETQYF. Written as DNA, the CDR3 is TGTGCCAGCAGTGACTCAAAGGGGAGGCAAGAGACCCAGTACTTC.

This sequence joins TRBV20-1 and TRBJ2-1, with TRBD1 as a possible D gene (6 bases). Trimming pared 2 bases from V and 8 bases from J, leaving 10 bases between. The CDR3 runs 12 residues. The germline CDR1 and CDR2 sequences are DFQATT and SNEGSKA (reference sequence). CDR3 sequence (DNA): TGCAGTGCTAGAAGGGGGTACGATGAGCAGTTCTTC. This gives the protein CSARRGYDEQFF.

This clonotype showed up many times. The chain's CDR3 is CASSELAGGPENEQFF. The CDR3 bases are TGTGCCAGCAGTGAACTAGCGGGAGGGCCAGAGAATGAGCAGTTCTTC. The chain joins TRBV25-1 to TRBJ2-1; 12 nucleotides line up with TRBD2. Germline CDR1 MGHDK, CDR2 SYGVNS. Losses at the gene ends were 2 bases for V and 7 bases for J; bases not matched to a gene: 6. CDR3 length: 16 amino acids.

This chain connects TRBV20-1 to TRBJ2-7; TRBD1 aligns across 8 bases. This CDR3 is 13 amino acids long. Germline V CDR1 and CDR2: DFQATT, SNEGSKA (reference sequence). J lost 0 bases, V lost 5 bases, and 3 bases had no gene match. This CDR3 reads CSASQGASYEQYV. DNA of the CDR3: TGCAGTGCTTCTCAGGGGGCCTCCTACGAGCAGTACGTC.

This clonotype was seen many times. The rearrangement joins TRBV5-4 to TRBJ2-1, with 11 nucleotides matching TRBD2. The CDR3 has 16 residues. J lost 6 bases, V lost 2 bases, and 7 bases had no gene match. Per the germline V gene, CDR1 is SGHNT and CDR2 is YYREEE (reference sequence). The CDR3: CASSLLAGAMTNEQFF. CDR3 in DNA: TGTGCCAGCAGCTTACTAGCGGGAGCTATGACCAATGAGCAGTTCTTC.

There are a few counts of this clonotype. The rearrangement links TRBV20-1 to TRBJ1-5; 7 bases are a match to TRBD1. From germline, CDR1 is DFQATT and CDR2 SNEGSKA (reference sequence). The CDR3 totals 15 residues. V lost 0 bases to trimming and J lost 5 bases; unmatched junction nucleotides: 7. CDR3 nucleotide sequence: TGCAGTGCTAGAGATCTGAGAACAGGGGATCAGCCCCAGCATTTT. Residues: CSARDLRTGDQPQHF.

The chain carries TRBV6-5 and TRBJ1-1; 12 nucleotides line up with TRBD1. Trimming removed 0 bases from V and 1 base from J; junction bases left unmatched: 12. CDR1 is MNHEY, CDR2 SVGAGI, per germline. The CDR3 contains 20 residues. The chain's CDR3 is CASSYSRGTGGVSTNTEAFF. Here the CDR3 DNA reads TGTGCCAGCAGTTACTCAAGAGGGACAGGGGGCGTCAGTACGAACACTGAAGCTTTCTTT.

At least ten counts were recorded for this clonotype. V gene TRBV20-1 combines with J gene TRBJ2-2; 7 nucleotides match TRBD2. The CDR3 spans 14 residues. In germline, CDR1 is DFQATT, CDR2 SNEGSKA (reference sequence). Trimming cost V 6 bases and J 4 bases; bases outside gene matches: 8. The CDR3: CSADTGGITGELFF. CDR3 nucleotides: TGCAGTGCAGACACCGGGGGGATCACCGGGGAGCTGTTTTTT.

This clonotype was seen ten or more times. The chain combines TRBV19 with TRBJ2-1, with 12 bases identical to TRBD2. Germline CDR1 LNHDA, CDR2 SQIVND (reference sequence). The CDR3 sequence is 16 residues long. Trimming cost V 3 bases and J 9 bases; bases outside gene matches: 9. CDR3 region: CASSIWTSGETSEQFF. CDR3 nucleotide sequence: TGTGCCAGTAGTATCTGGACTAGCGGGGAAACTAGTGAGCAGTTCTTC.

This clonotype was seen repeatedly, ten times or more. The chain links TRBV7-3 to TRBJ2-2; maybe TRBD1 (5 bases). Trimming removed 3 bases from V and 0 bases from J, with 14 bases in between. Per germline, CDR1 SGHTA and CDR2 FQGTGA. The CDR3 totals 17 residues. The DNA for the CDR3 is TGTGCCAGCAGCTTCAACCTGGACACCACGAACACCGGGGAGCTGTTTTTT. Translating gives CASSFNLDTTNTGELFF.

This clonotype counts as medium-sized. The chain couples TRBV20-1 to TRBJ2-7, with 10 positions matching TRBD2. The CDR3 contains 15 residues. Germline trimming cut 3 bases from V and 2 bases from J; bases unmatched to any gene: 7. CDR1 is DFQATT, CDR2 SNEGSKA, per germline (reference sequence). The CDR3 spells CSARELAGPTYEQYF. CDR3 DNA: TGCAGTGCTAGGGAACTAGCGGGACCTACCTACGAGCAGTACTTC.

At least ten counts were recorded for this clonotype. The chain links TRBV28 to TRBJ2-5; D is perhaps TRBD1 or TRBD2 (5 bases each). Germline CDR1 MDHEN, CDR2 SYDVKM. This CDR3 comprises 15 residues. V gave up 1 base and J gave up 3 bases, with 12 bases separating them. CDR3 DNA sequence: TGTGCCAGCAGTTTATACGGGACCTCAGAAGAGACCCAGTACTTC. Translated, it gives CASSLYGTSEETQYF.

There are a few counts of this clonotype. This chain links TRBV3-1 with TRBJ1-1; D not certain. V gave up 3 bases and J gave up 0 bases, with 17 bases separating them. This CDR3 has 17 residues. Germline V CDR1 and CDR2: LGHDT, YNNKEL (reference sequence). CDR3 sequence (DNA): TGTGCCAGCAGCCACCGATTAGGTGGAAACATGAACACTGAAGCTTTCTTT. Its translation: CASSHRLGGNMNTEAFF.

This clonotype has at least ten counts. The gene calls are TRBV9 and TRBJ1-5; D gene unclear. V lost 2 bases, J lost 5 bases, and 8 bases lay in between. The CDR3 is made up of 13 amino acids. Looked up from germline, CDR1 is SGDLS and CDR2 is YYNGEE. The CDR3 reads CASSVDWDQPQHF. CDR3 in DNA: TGTGCCAGCAGCGTCGATTGGGATCAGCCCCAGCATTTT.

This clonotype showed up just a few times. CDR3 residues: CASSLDGTQETQYF. The CDR3 bases are TGTGCCAGCAGCTTAGACGGAACTCAAGAGACCCAGTACTTC. The chain combines TRBV7-9 with TRBJ2-5, with D hard to call. This CDR3 is built from 14 residues. Trimming shortened V by 1 base and J by 2 bases, and 8 bases separated the two germline ends. Per the germline V gene, CDR1 is SEHNR and CDR2 is FQNEAQ (reference sequence).

This clonotype was counted ten times or more. The chain couples TRBV18 to TRBJ2-7; unclear D gene. The CDR3 extends over 12 amino acids. Deletions cut 6 bases from V and 0 bases from J, with 6 bases between. Germline CDR1 and CDR2: KGHSH and LQKENI. CDR3 DNA sequence: TGTGCCAGCTCCCCGGGCTCCTACGAGCAGTACGTC. It is translated as CASSPGSYEQYV.

As to this clonotype: At one end, the junction sequence differs from germline, possibly due to a read error. The V and J genes are TRBV11-3 and TRBJ1-3; possible D gene TRBD1, 5 bases. The CDR3 runs 15 residues. Germline V gene data show CDR1 as SGHNT and CDR2 as YENEEA. This CDR3 is CASSPGGKRRNTLYF. The CDR3 bases are TGTGCCAGCAGCCCCGGGGGAAAGAGACGAAACACCTTATATTTT.

This clonotype has a count of ten or more. The chain is built from TRBV12-3 or TRBV12-4 and TRBJ1-5, with D maybe TRBD1 (5 bases). V was clipped by 4 bases and J by 5 bases, with 12 bases between them. The CDR3 length is 14 residues. The CDR3 here is CASSSRQGYQPQHF. DNA of the CDR3: TGTGCCAGCAGTTCGAGGCAGGGCTATCAGCCCCAGCATTTT.

The table lists this clonotype with many counts. The chain recombines TRBV29-1 with TRBJ2-2; D is unresolved. Germline lookup yields CDR1 SQVTM and CDR2 ANQGSEA. Trimming removed 4 bases from V and 0 bases from J, with 9 bases in between. This CDR3 has 14 amino acids. The CDR3 loop is CSVGGRTNTGELFF. In DNA form, the CDR3 reads TGCAGCGTTGGAGGTAGAACGAACACCGGGGAGCTGTTTTTT.

This clonotype occurred many times. The genes are TRBV27 and TRBJ1-5; no reliable D call. Germline V gene lookup returns CDR1 MNHEY and CDR2 SMNVEV (reference sequence). The CDR3 length is 15 residues. V lost 5 bases and J 6 bases, leaving 17 bases between the germline ends. CDR3 amino acids: CASSPLVGVGQPQHF. The CDR3, as DNA: TGTGCCAGCAGTCCCCTTGTCGGGGTTGGTCAGCCCCAGCATTTT.

This clonotype has a count of ten or more. The V and J genes are TRBV5-1 and TRBJ2-5; tentative D call: TRBD2 (5 bases). Deletions cut 1 base from V and 3 bases from J, with 10 bases between. The germline V gene has CDR1 SGHRS and CDR2 YFSETQ. The CDR3 is made up of 14 amino acids. The CDR3 bases are TGCGCCAGCAGCTTGAGTCTAGCCAAAGAGACCCAGTACTTC. Translated: CASSLSLAKETQYF. Full variable domain (remainder filled in from reference TRBV5-1 and TRBJ2-5): KAGVTQTPRYLIKTRGQQVTLSCSPISGHRSVSWYQQTPGQGLQFLFEYFSETQRNKGNFPGRFSGRQFSNSRSEMNVSTLELGDSALYLCASSLSLAKETQYFGPGTRLLVL.

The table lists this clonotype with many counts. V and J are TRBV29-1 and TRBJ1-1; D remains unclear. Looked up from germline, CDR1 is SQVTM and CDR2 is ANQGSEA. V was clipped by 1 base and J by 5 bases, with 8 bases between them. This CDR3 is 12 amino acids long. CDR3 coding DNA: TGCAGCGTTGAAGGACTGGGAACTGAAGCTTTCTTT. Protein: CSVEGLGTEAFF.

This clonotype occurred many times. The chain has TRBV6-6 and TRBJ2-1; D unclear. CDR1 is MNHNY, CDR2 SVGAGI, per germline (reference sequence). Trimming shortened V by 6 bases and J by 7 bases, and 16 bases separated the two germline ends. The CDR3 has 14 amino acids. DNA of the CDR3: TGTGCCAGCAGGTATGAAGCAGGCCGGAATGAGCAGTTCTTC. Encoded protein: CASRYEAGRNEQFF.

This clonotype was seen only a few times. The J gene is TRBJ1-1, the V gene TRBV18, with unresolved D. There are 14 residues in the CDR3. The V gene's germline CDR1 is KGHSH and CDR2 LQKENI. V lost 2 bases to trimming and J lost 4 bases, with 11 bases between them. This CDR3 is CASSPNAMGTEAFF. CDR3 DNA sequence: TGTGCCAGCTCACCAAACGCGATGGGCACTGAAGCTTTCTTT.

On this clonotype itself: A read error is possible here, since a much larger clone lies one base away. The CDR3 carries no conserved terminal phenylalanine or tryptophan, so it likely arises from a read error. The chain links TRBV4-1 to TRBJ2-1; 10 bases match TRBD2. There are 16 residues in the CDR3. Germline CDR1 reads MGHRA; CDR2 reads YSYEKL. V shed 0 bases and J 4 bases; nucleotides not matched to a gene: 3. The CDR3: CASSQEASGGYNEQFL. The CDR3, as DNA: TGCGCCAGCAGCCAAGAGGCTAGCGGGGGTTACAATGAGCAGTTCCTC.